One and the same sample provided the 24 T cell receptor beta chains below, sequenced in a study of CXCR3-negative and CXCR3-positive naive CD8 T cells. Antigens of these TCRs are unknown. Notes on the study in general: TRB CDR3s of CXCR3-positive naive cells were more hydrophobic than those of CXCR3-negative naive cells.

UMI-labeled 5' RACE yielded the TRB cDNA libraries. TCRdb reprocessed the 5' RACE reads and stores each CDR3 protein as one record, lacking DNA. The sample includes approximately 100,000 distinct CDR3 sequences. The sample comprised naive CXCR3+ CD8+ T cells from blood. The subset: CD45RO-CCR7+CD27+CD95- naive CD8+ T cells expressing CXCR3 (TNR3+). Every receptor here comes from a human donor in good health. Some clones in this sample may be carry-over from other donors' samples.

This sequence joins TRBV6-6 and TRBJ1-6. CDR3 size: 12 residues. Germline CDR1 is MNHNY and CDR2 is SVGAGI (reference sequence). The CDR3 loop is CASSYFNSPLHF.

The chain has TRBV7-8 and TRBJ1-2. Germline CDR1 is SGHVS and CDR2 is FQNEAQ. The CDR3 extends over 14 amino acids. The CDR3 protein is CASSLEFLGYGYTF.

The chain has TRBV5-5 and TRBJ2-7. The CDR3 is made up of 14 amino acids. Germline CDR1 SGHKS, CDR2 YYEKEE (reference sequence). The chain's CDR3 is CASSLGPNSYEQYF.

This sequence joins TRBV5-1 and TRBJ2-5; the D call of TRBD2 rests on TCRdb alone, since no DNA is present to check it. This CDR3 spans 14 amino acids. Germline-derived CDR1 and CDR2 are SGHRS and YFSETQ. The CDR3: CASSPRGGAETQYF.

V and J are TRBV7-3 and TRBJ2-5; TCRdb selects TRBD1, and the lack of DNA leaves this call unchecked. This CDR3 region has 15 residues. Germline CDR1 SGHTA, CDR2 FQGTGA. CDR3 sequence reads: CASSLTAGLGETQYF.

CDR3 sequence: CASTRDSAPNSPLHF. The chain links TRBV9 to TRBJ1-6; as DNA is missing, the TRBD1 call by TCRdb cannot be tested. CDR1 SGDLS and CDR2 YYNGEE come from the germline V gene. The CDR3 is made up of 15 amino acids. Complete variable domain (other parts from reference TRBV9 and TRBJ1-6): DSGVTQTPKHLITATGQRVTLRCSPRSGDLSVYWYQQSLDQGLQFLIQYYNGEERAKGNILERFSAQQFPDLHSELNLSSLELGDSALYFCASTRDSAPNSPLHFGNGTRLTVT.

The CDR3 here is CSVRDRADHRKETQYF. The chain recombines TRBV29-1 with TRBJ2-5; no DNA is available, so the TRBD1 call from TCRdb remains unchecked. The germline gives CDR1 SQVTM, CDR2 ANQGSEA. The CDR3 totals 16 residues. Using reference TRBV29-1 and TRBJ2-5 for the parts outside the CDR3, the full variable domain is SAVISQKPSRDICQRGTSLTIQCQVDSQVTMMFWYRQQPGQSLTLIATANQGSEATYESGFVIDKFPISRPNLTFSTLTVSNMSPEDSSIYLCSVRDRADHRKETQYFGPGTRLLVL.

The J gene is TRBJ2-3, the V gene TRBV12-3 or TRBV12-4; without DNA, the TCRdb call of TRBD2 cannot be checked. The CDR3 runs to 14 residues. The chain's CDR3 is CASSFLQATDTQYF.

The chain links TRBV4-3 to TRBJ2-5; there is no DNA to check the TCRdb D call of TRBD1. In germline, CDR1 is LGHNA, CDR2 YSLEER. The CDR3 contains 16 residues. The chain's CDR3 is CASSQDRMGVEETQYF.

The chain carries TRBV7-9 and TRBJ2-7. Germline-derived CDR1 and CDR2 are SEHNR and FQNEAQ (reference sequence). The CDR3 loop spans 13 amino acids. This chain's CDR3 is CASSLTQPYEQYF.

The V and J genes are TRBV29-1 and TRBJ2-5. CDR3 length: 12 residues. Germline V lookup: CDR1 SQVTM, CDR2 ANQGSEA. CDR3 in amino acids: CSVVLWPETQYF.

The chain employs TRBV25-1 and TRBJ1-1; TCRdb lists TRBD1, though no DNA is available to test this call. Germline CDR1 is MGHDK and CDR2 is SYGVNS. The CDR3 runs to 13 residues. The chain's CDR3 is CASSVTTGAEAFF.

The chain joins TRBV12-3 or TRBV12-4 to TRBJ2-7; TCRdb's D gene call, TRBD1, goes unchecked for lack of DNA. The CDR3 runs 13 residues. This chain's CDR3 is CASSSPDNYEQYF.

The chain carries TRBV29-1 and TRBJ2-7; the D gene TCRdb calls, TRBD1, cannot be checked with no DNA. Germline lookup yields CDR1 SQVTM and CDR2 ANQGSEA. This CDR3 has 15 amino acids. The CDR3 protein is CSVASLGTKPYEQYF.

V gene TRBV29-1 combines with J gene TRBJ2-1. The CDR3 contains 11 residues. The V gene's germline CDR1 is SQVTM and CDR2 ANQGSEA. CDR3 sequence reads: CSVEDLDEQFF.

The V call is TRBV7-9, the J call TRBJ2-5; lacking DNA, the TRBD2 call made by TCRdb goes unchecked. The CDR3 is made up of 16 amino acids. Germline V gene data show CDR1 as SEHNR and CDR2 as FQNEAQ (reference sequence). CDR3 loop: CASADGSIPRRETQYF.

The chain is built from TRBV5-6 and TRBJ2-7; the TCRdb D gene call, TRBD2, has no DNA to confirm it. This CDR3 region has 15 residues. Germline assignment: CDR1 SGHDT and CDR2 YYEEEE. This CDR3 is CASSGAGLADYEQYF.

This chain connects TRBV27 to TRBJ2-2; TCRdb's D call, TRBD1, is unchecked because there is no DNA. Germline V gene lookup returns CDR1 MNHEY and CDR2 SMNVEV (reference sequence). This CDR3 region has 14 residues. The CDR3 sequence: CASGGGVGTGELFF.

The J gene is TRBJ2-2, the V gene TRBV4-3; TCRdb names TRBD2, which stays unverified in the absence of DNA. The CDR3 length is 17 residues. Germline CDR1 is LGHNA and CDR2 is YSLEER. CDR3 in amino acids: CASSQVAGGRSSGEPFF.

This rearrangement joins TRBV4-1 to TRBJ2-1; TCRdb returns TRBD2, unconfirmable since there is no DNA. Per the germline V gene, CDR1 is MGHRA and CDR2 is YSYEKL. CDR3 length: 16 residues. CDR3 sequence reads: CASSQPTSGEGNEQFF.

The chain recombines TRBV7-9 with TRBJ2-5; with no DNA, the TCRdb D assignment of TRBD1 cannot be verified. Germline V gene sequence: CDR1 SEHNR, CDR2 FQNEAQ (reference sequence). The CDR3 sequence is 14 residues long. The CDR3: CASSLQGVQETQYF.

The gene calls are TRBV7-2 and TRBJ2-1; absent DNA, TCRdb's TRBD1 call cannot be checked. CDR3 length equals 12 residues. CDR1 and CDR2 (germline): SGHTA, FQGNSA. CDR3 sequence reads: CASSRTVYEQFF.

The genes are TRBV4-1 and TRBJ2-7; lacking DNA, the TRBD1 call made by TCRdb goes unchecked. CDR1 is MGHRA and CDR2 is YSYEKL in the germline V gene. There are 17 residues in the CDR3. The CDR3 reads CASSQLTGTAPTYEQYF.

The V and J genes are TRBV15 and TRBJ2-3; TCRdb lists TRBD2, though no DNA is available to test this call. This CDR3 contains 18 residues. Per germline, CDR1 LNHNV and CDR2 YYDKDF (reference sequence). CDR3 amino acids: CATSRERVAGENTDTQYF.